These T cell receptor beta chains were read from a single sample in a study of blood T cell repertoires in COVID-19. Sequencing used immunoSEQ multiplex PCR; TCRdb keeps in-frame clones, though not all of them. The sample consists of around 140,000 clones, 80% to 90% of them appearing once. What was sequenced was peripheral blood. These receptors were taken from a man over 45 with active COVID-19. CDR3s include the opening cysteine and the closing phenylalanine or tryptophan. Each record gives: J gene, V gene, clone size, D gene, CDR3 DNA, CDR3 protein. The D gene is left open where the match is weak. Where a row states a size, it is once, few, many or the class of an expanded clone; other rows omit it.

TRBJ2-7	TRBV18	.	.	TGTGCCAGCTCACCCACGACACTGCCCTCCTACGAGCAGTACTTC	CASSPTTLPSYEQYF
TRBJ2-3	TRBV6-4	.	.	TGTGCCAGCAGTGAAAGGGGCGAGGCAGATACGCAGTATTTT	CASSERGEADTQYF
TRBJ1-5	TRBV7-4	.	.	TGTGCCAGCAGCCCTACCGGTGGGGAGGGGAAGAAGCCCCAGCATTTT	CASSPTGGEGKKPQHF
TRBJ2-1	TRBV6-6	.	TRBD2	TGTGCCAGCAGGATAGAGGCGGGGGGGCGCAATGAGCAGTTCTTC	CASRIEAGGRNEQFF
TRBJ1-5	TRBV27	.	.	TGTGCCAGCAGTTTATCCTCAGGGGTGATGCAGCCCCAGCATTTT	CASSLSSGVMQPQHF
TRBJ1-2	TRBV10-3	.	.	TGTGCCATCAGTGAGCGAACAGGGATTAGGTCCAACTATGGCTACACCTTC	CAISERTGIRSNYGYTF
TRBJ2-5	TRBV7-7	.	TRBD2	TGTGCCAGCAGCTTCATGACTAGCGGGGGGAAAGAGACCCAGTACTTC	CASSFMTSGGKETQYF
TRBJ1-5	TRBV4-1	.	TRBD1	TGCGCCAGCAGCCAAGGACAGGGTTGGCAGCCCCAGCATTTT	CASSQGQGWQPQHF
TRBJ1-1	TRBV6-5	.	TRBD1	TGTGCCAGCAGTTTTGACAGGGTGAACACTGAAGCTTTCTTT	CASSFDRVNTEAFF
TRBJ2-1	TRBV5-8	.	TRBD2	TGTGCCAGCAGCTTGCAACTAGCGGGGGGTGGGGATGAGCAGTTCTTC	CASSLQLAGGGDEQFF
TRBJ2-5	TRBV4-2	.	.	TGTGCCAGCAGCCAAGATACCAGGGGGGCCCAAGAGACCCAGTACTTC	CASSQDTRGAQETQYF
TRBJ2-5	TRBV5-1	.	TRBD2	TGCGCCAGCAGCTTGGGGGGACTAGCGGGGCAAGAGACCCAGTACTTC	CASSLGGLAGQETQYF
TRBJ1-1	TRBV2	.	TRBD1	TGTGCCAGCAGTGAACAGGGGGCGCGGACTGAAGCTTTCTTT	CASSEQGARTEAFF
TRBJ2-3	TRBV13	.	.	TGTGCCAGCAGCTTAGATCGGGGAGATACGCAGTATTTT	CASSLDRGDTQYF
TRBJ2-5	TRBV2	.	TRBD1	TGTGCCAGCGCTTCAGGGACAGGGCGAGAGACCCAGTACTTC	CASASGTGRETQYF
TRBJ1-1	TRBV6-5	.	.	TGTGCCAGCAACCTCCAGGGTCGGCGGACTGAAGCTTTCTTT	CASNLQGRRTEAFF
TRBJ2-1	TRBV5-1	.	TRBD2	TGCGCCAGCAGCTTGGCCGCTAGCGGGGGCCTAGCCTACAATGAGCAGTTCTTC	CASSLAASGGLAYNEQFF
TRBJ1-1	TRBV13	.	.	TGTGCCAGCAGCGTAGAACGTAGAGGTGAAGCTTTCTTT	CASSVERRGEAFF
TRBJ2-1	TRBV3-1/TRBV3-2	.	TRBD2	TGTGCCAGCAGCCATCGCGGGGGGGCGACCGAGCAGTTCTTC	CASSHRGGATEQFF
TRBJ1-5	TRBV18	.	TRBD1	TGTGCCAGCTCACCTGGGATACAGGGGACGAATCAGCCCCAGCATTTT	CASSPGIQGTNQPQHF
TRBJ1-5	TRBV2	.	TRBD1	TGTGCCAGCAGTGGACAGGGTTTGGAGCCCCAGCATTTT	CASSGQGLEPQHF
TRBJ2-3	TRBV12-3/TRBV12-4	.	.	TGTGCCAGCAGTTGGGCCGGCACAGATACGCAGTATTTT	CASSWAGTDTQYF
TRBJ1-6	TRBV7-9	.	TRBD1	TGTGCCAGCAGCTGGGGGGGACAGGGGCCAAGCTCCTATAATTCACCCCTCCACTTT	CASSWGGQGPSSYNSPLHF
TRBJ2-7	TRBV5-5	.	.	TGTGCCAGCAGCAGGGAAGGACAGCCTCACTACGAGCAGTACTTC	CASSREGQPHYEQYF
TRBJ2-5	TRBV11-1	.	.	TGTGCCAGCAGCTGGGAGAGGGAGACCCAGTACTTC	CASSWERETQYF
TRBJ2-7	TRBV18	.	.	TGTGCCAGCTCATATGGGACAATCTACGAGCAGTACTTC	CASSYGTIYEQYF
TRBJ2-7	TRBV5-4	.	.	TGTGCCAGCAGCAATCCCGGAGCGTACGAGTACTTC	CASSNPGAYEYF
TRBJ2-5	TRBV6-5	once	.	TGTGCCAGCCGGGACACACAAGAGACCCAGTACTTC	CASRDTQETQYF
TRBJ2-4	TRBV6-2/TRBV6-3	few	.	TGTGCCAGCAGTTCCATCCTGGACACAATGGGAAACATTCAGTACTTC	CASSSILDTMGNIQYF
TRBJ1-5	TRBV19	.	.	TGTGCCAGTAGTGTACAGGGTAGCAATCAGCCCCAGCATTTT	CASSVQGSNQPQHF
TRBJ2-7	TRBV12-5	.	TRBD2	TGTGCTAGTGGTTTTCGCCCCTTAGAGTTAGCGGGGGGGCTTTTTAGCTACGAGCAGTACTTC	CASGFRPLELAGGLFSYEQYF
TRBJ1-1	TRBV30	.	TRBD1	TGTGCCTGGAGGTTCCGGGACAGGGCCTCTGAAGCTTTCTTT	CAWRFRDRASEAFF
TRBJ1-2	TRBV6-5	few	.	TGTGCCAGCAGTATGTCAAACTATGGCTACACCTTC	CASSMSNYGYTF
TRBJ1-4	TRBV27	.	.	TGTGCCAGAAAAAGAGCCCCTTACCGCTTACTGTTTTTT	CARKRAPYRLLFF
TRBJ2-2	TRBV5-1	.	.	TGCGCCAGCAGCCCTTACACCGGGGAGCTGTTTTTT	CASSPYTGELFF
TRBJ1-1	TRBV29-1	.	TRBD1	TGCAGCGTTTTACTCAGGGGGCGGCATACTGAAGCTTTCTTT	CSVLLRGRHTEAFF
TRBJ2-4	TRBV6-2/TRBV6-3	.	TRBD2	TGTGCCAGCAGCTCAGCGGGGGGGCCTTTCTCGGCCAAAAACATTCAGTACTTC	CASSSAGGPFSAKNIQYF
TRBJ2-5	TRBV2	.	TRBD1	TGTGCCAGCACCACAGGGGGCGTGAGGCAAGAGACCCAGTACTTC	CASTTGGVRQETQYF
TRBJ1-5	TRBV6-2/TRBV6-3	.	.	TGTGCCAGCAGTTACGGAGGCAATCAGCCCCAGCATTTT	CASSYGGNQPQHF
TRBJ2-7	TRBV3-1/TRBV3-2	once	TRBD2	TGTGCCAGCAGCCAAGAACGTCTAGCGGGGGGGATCTACGAGCAGTACTTC	CASSQERLAGGIYEQYF
TRBJ2-5	TRBV3-1/TRBV3-2	.	.	TGTGCCAGCAGTACGGGGGAGACCCAGTACTTC	CASSTGETQYF
TRBJ2-1	TRBV11-3	.	TRBD2	TGTGCCAGCAGCCGTAGCGGGGGGGCAGATGAGCAGTTCTTC	CASSRSGGADEQFF
TRBJ2-2	TRBV9	.	TRBD2	TGTGCCAGCAGCAAACTAGCGGGGGGGCTGGGCACCGGGGAGCTGTTTTTT	CASSKLAGGLGTGELFF
TRBJ2-1	TRBV5-6	.	TRBD1	TGTGCCAGCAGCCCCGGGACAGGGGGCTTAGGAAATGAGCAGTTCTTC	CASSPGTGGLGNEQFF
TRBJ2-2	TRBV11-3	.	.	TGTGCCAGCAGCTCCCCCGACACCGGGGAGCTGTTTTTT	CASSSPDTGELFF
TRBJ1-1	TRBV6-5	.	TRBD1	TGTGCCAGCAGTTACATGGGGACAGCTCCGAACACTGAAGCTTTCTTT	CASSYMGTAPNTEAFF
TRBJ1-2	TRBV7-2	many	.	TGTGCCAGCACAGACATTGACCCCCGGTACGGCTACACCTTC	CASTDIDPRYGYTF
TRBJ1-3	TRBV7-2	.	.	TGTGCCAGCAGCTTAATTAGTCGAGTTCACTCTGGAAACACCATATATTTT	CASSLISRVHSGNTIYF
TRBJ1-1	TRBV12-3/TRBV12-4	.	.	TGTGCCAGCAGTTTTCGGGCGGGAGAAGCTTTCTTT	CASSFRAGEAFF
TRBJ1-6	TRBV6-4	.	TRBD1	TGTGCCAGCAGTGACCGTGGGACAGGTCATTCACCCCTCCACTTT	CASSDRGTGHSPLHF
TRBJ2-1	TRBV11-2	.	TRBD2	TGTGCCAGCAGCTCCAGACTAGCGGGGGGCTACAATGAGCAGTTCTTC	CASSSRLAGGYNEQFF
TRBJ1-2	TRBV3-1/TRBV3-2	.	.	TGTGCCAGCAGCCAAGACGTCGGCTACACCTTC	CASSQDVGYTF
TRBJ1-2	TRBV3-1/TRBV3-2	.	.	TGTGCCAGCAGCCGGGCAGGACAGCCTGGCTACACCTTC	CASSRAGQPGYTF
TRBJ2-2	TRBV7-8	.	TRBD2	TGTGCCAGCAGCGCACTAGCGGGGGGGCGCGGCACCGGGGAGCTGTTTTTT	CASSALAGGRGTGELFF
TRBJ2-3	TRBV2	.	.	TGTGCCAGCAGTAAACGGGGGGATACGCAGTATTTT	CASSKRGDTQYF
TRBJ1-4	TRBV4-2	few	TRBD1	TGTGCCAGCAGCCAAGCTTTGGACCAGTCAGGGGGAGAGGGTGAAAAACTGTTTTTT	CASSQALDQSGGEGEKLFF
TRBJ1-5	TRBV7-9	.	TRBD1	TGTGCCAGCAGCTCGGGACAGGGGGGGCCTCAGCCCCAGCATTTT	CASSSGQGGPQPQHF
TRBJ2-7	TRBV3-1/TRBV3-2	once	.	TGTGCCAGCAGCCAAGCGGCAGGCGGGTACGAGCAGTACTTC	CASSQAAGGYEQYF
TRBJ2-5	TRBV24-1	.	.	TGTGCCACCAGTGATTCTTCGGAAGAGACCCAGTACTTC	CATSDSSEETQYF
TRBJ2-3	TRBV6-1	.	.	TGTGCCAGCAGTGACAGGGCCGATACGCAGTATTTT	CASSDRADTQYF